This TCR beta chain was found in a study of tumor-infiltrating lymphocytes in primary liver carcinoma. Overall study: The yield of productive TCRbeta reads per sample was roughly 3.5 to 7.13 million and was similar across tissue types. Regarding the study as a whole: Tumor-adjacent and tumor-blood pairs overlapped less than tumor region pairs did. CD8+ and CD4+ repertoires went uncompared, the samples being bulk unsorted.

Researchers generated TCR beta cDNA from approximately 500 ng of total RNA, relying on a constant-region primer. Amplification in three nested multiplex PCR rounds with slightly modified ARM-PCR gave rise to TCR beta libraries. MiXCR, applied by TCRdb to the multiplex PCR reads, yields one record per CDR3 protein. The table lists approximately 330,000 distinct CDR3 sequences, around 60% of them singletons. Ten or more counts support this clonotype. Its antigen is still unknown. Germline DNA was also extracted, with blood RNA taken from unsorted whole blood. The sample was peripheral blood. This receptor was taken from a man aged 35 to 55 with primary liver carcinoma and hepatitis B virus infection.

The CDR3: CASSLAATNTGELFF. As DNA, the CDR3 is TGTGCCAGCAGTTTGGCAGCCACGAACACCGGGGAGCTGTTTTTT. The genes are TRBV12-3 or TRBV12-4 and TRBJ2-2; no firm D call. The V end lost 3 bases, the J end lost 0 bases, and 8 bases lay between the germline ends. CDR3 length: 15 residues.